The rows below give T cell receptor beta chains drawn from one sample of a study of technical replicates of blood from a few donors. The assay was immunoSEQ multiplex PCR, and TCRdb's table has in-frame clones only and misses some. The table has around 69,000 clones, roughly 90% seen once. The sample comprised PBMCs. These receptors originate from a human donor in good health. Some clones in this sample may be carry-over from other donors' samples. CDR3s include the opening cysteine and the closing phenylalanine or tryptophan.

CDR3 length,V gene,J gene,CDR3 protein
14,TRBV10-1,TRBJ2-2,CASRGTSSTGELFF
14,TRBV11-2,TRBJ2-1,CASSLDPSVHEQFF
14,TRBV30,TRBJ2-2,CAWSVGAGPGELFF
20,TRBV4-2,TRBJ2-6,CASSQDRWVLRNSGANVLTF
14,TRBV29-1,TRBJ1-2,CSVKGLARGVGYTF
19,TRBV5-6,TRBJ2-7,CASRGGGGLAAPRFYEQYF
14,TRBV18,TRBJ2-7,CASSPSAQPYEQYF
14,TRBV7-9,TRBJ1-2,CASGFTGGRIGYTF
11,TRBV20-1,TRBJ1-2,CSATGAWGYTF
20,TRBV7-3,TRBJ1-6,CASSRGQGVQQSRYNSPLHF
15,TRBV7-8,TRBJ1-5,CASSLRRDGNQPQHF
11,TRBV7-2,TRBJ2-5,CASSEGETQYF
15,TRBV19,TRBJ1-1,CASSIGTQGRAEAFF
16,TRBV6-6,TRBJ2-1,CASRPSGTSGRSEQFF
14,TRBV5-6,TRBJ2-2,CASTLADDTGELFF
13,TRBV6-6,TRBJ1-5,CASRTQGAQPQHF
14,TRBV27,TRBJ1-1,CASSLRGPGTEAFF
11,TRBV20-1,TRBJ2-1,CSASRVNEQFF
14,TRBV4-3,TRBJ1-1,CASSQDPDGNEAFF
15,TRBV19,TRBJ1-1,CASSIATGIRTEAFF
14,TRBV5-6,TRBJ1-2,CASSPQGALDGYTF
13,TRBV14,TRBJ2-7,CASSQVISYEQYF
13,TRBV30,TRBJ1-1,CAWGSGGPAEAFF
15,TRBV4-2,TRBJ2-3,CASSQGQGVADTQYF
14,TRBV6-6,TRBJ1-1,CASIRTGADTEAFF
14,TRBV4-3,TRBJ2-2,CASSQEPRTGELFF
13,TRBV6-1,TRBJ1-5,CASSEFGSQPQHF
15,TRBV4-3,TRBJ2-5,CASSQDRSLQETQYF
11,TRBV5-6,TRBJ1-1,CASSLDSEAFF
15,TRBV18,TRBJ1-2,CASSPPLGAGRGYTF
14,TRBV6-5,TRBJ2-7,CASRDRSGHYEQYF
13,TRBV5-1,TRBJ1-2,CASSLQTEYGYTF
13,TRBV11-2,TRBJ1-1,CASSLTRGTEAFF
16,TRBV2,TRBJ1-5,CASRRQGVGGNQPQHF
12,TRBV2,TRBJ2-4,CASREGGNIQYF